The clone carrying this T cell receptor (beta chain) was picked up a small number of times. Its specificity is unknown. These data come from a study of cytomegalovirus exposure and HLA in healthy donors. Study-wide findings and caveats: The listing of fewer than 200 TCR beta chains classed them as cytomegalovirus-associated.

Researchers ran the PCR with 60 Vbeta and 13 Jbeta primers. Generated by immunoSEQ multiplex PCR, the TCRdb table keeps only in-frame clones and is missing some. Of under 200,000 clones in the sample, almost 85% were seen once. The specimen was PBMCs. This receptor was obtained from a woman aged 45 to 65 in good health and CMV-seronegative.

In DNA form, the CDR3 reads TGTGCCAGCAGTTTTGGACAAGTTGATGAGCAGTTCTTC. It codes for CASSFGQVDEQFF. The rearrangement links TRBV27 to TRBJ2-1, with D tentatively TRBD1 (5 bases). CDR1 and CDR2 (germline): MNHEY, SMNVEV (reference sequence). This CDR3 comprises 13 residues. The V end lost 3 bases, the J end lost 8 bases, and 11 bases lay between the germline ends.